This T cell receptor beta chain is drawn from a study of PD-1 blockade in mismatch repair-deficient tumors. Across the study: All were previously treated, progressing patients with about a dozen mismatch repair-deficient cancer types.

About this clone itself: The antigen is undetermined.

Mismatch repair deficiency was confirmed in all patients, by PCR or immunohistochemistry. Study conclusions and caveats: Tumor-resident clones, often absent from pretreatment blood, expanded after pembrolizumab and then contracted.

The assay was immunoSEQ multiplex PCR, and TCRdb's table has in-frame clones only and misses some. The table has some 27,000 clones, 84% seen once. The clonotype was recovered from an adult with mismatch repair-deficient cancer. The sequencing here drew on PBMCs, taken before pembrolizumab treatment.

The CDR3 loop reads CASSLAGLAANEQFF. The DNA of the CDR3 is TGTGCCAGCAGCTTAGCGGGACTAGCCGCCAATGAGCAGTTCTTC. The rearrangement uses TRBV7-6 and TRBJ2-1; 9 bases agree with TRBD2. Germline-derived CDR1 and CDR2 are SGHVS and FNYEAQ. The CDR3 consists of 15 residues. J lost 6 bases, V lost 0 bases, and 3 bases had no gene match.